The 15 T cell receptor beta chains below all came from one sample that was sequenced in a study of T cells in women clearing cervical HPV infection. Sequencing used immunoSEQ multiplex PCR; TCRdb keeps in-frame clones, though not all of them. The table gives about 44,000 clones; the top ten clones make up approximately 1.3% of it. Source material: blood buffy coat. Receptors were obtained from a woman between 18 and 69 years old with a cervical HPV16 infection that either progressed to CIN3+ or cleared (not recorded which).

About this clone: The CDR3 end is not reached by the read, which stops 3 residues before it; the germline J gene fills it in. The rearrangement links TRBV7-2 to TRBJ2-3, with D possibly matching TRBD1 (5 bases). Germline V gives CDR1 SGHTA, CDR2 FQGNSA. This CDR3 is 12 amino acids long. The sequenced part of the CDR3 DNA is TGTGCCAGCAGCTTACAGGGTCAGCCG. This translates into CASSLQGQP. The complete CDR3 protein is CASSLQGQPQYF.

To note about this clone: The sequenced fragment ends 3 residues before the CDR3 boundary, so the rest is inferred from the germline J gene. Other nucleotide sequences in the sample specify the same CDR3. The chain links TRBV27 to TRBJ1-1; 8 nucleotides line up with TRBD1. Losses at the gene ends were 3 bases for V and 7 bases for J; bases not matched to a gene: 7. The CDR3 contains 14 residues. CDR1 and CDR2 from the germline V gene are MNHEY and SMNVEV (reference sequence). The DNA read from the CDR3 is TGTGCCAGCAGTTTGCAGGGGGCGCTGGGTGAA. Amino acids: CASSLQGALGE. The CDR3, in full, reads CASSLQGALGEAFF.

With respect to this clone: The identical CDR3 is also encoded by other nucleotide sequences in the sample. The CDR3 bases that were read are TGTGCTAGTGGTTTTGGACAGGGCACGAACACCGGGGAG. Its translation is CASGFGQGTNTGE. In full, the CDR3 is CASGFGQGTNTGELFF. This chain uses TRBV12-5 with TRBJ2-2, with 8 bases lining up with TRBD1. The read finishes 3 residues shy of the CDR3 end, and the germline J gene is used to complete it. Germline lookup yields CDR1 LGHNT and CDR2 FRNRAP. This CDR3 has 16 amino acids. The ends lost 3 bases at V and 0 bases at J; junction bases unmatched: 3.

Concerning this clone itself: The CDR3 is cut off 3 residues early in the read; its end comes from the germline J gene. The genes are TRBV7-3 and TRBJ2-1; 9 bases align to TRBD2. Per the germline V gene, CDR1 is SGHTA and CDR2 is FQGTGA. The junction had 7 bases not matched to a gene; V was cut back by 4 bases and J by 3 bases. The CDR3 totals 16 residues. CDR3: CASSSYSGSIYNEQFF. The CDR3 bases that were read are TGTGCCAGCAGCTCCTATAGCGGGAGTATCTACAATGAG.

Concerning this clone itself: The read comes to an end 3 residues before the CDR3 does, leaving the germline J gene to fill in the end. J is TRBJ2-4 and V is TRBV18; 10 bases align to TRBD1. From germline, CDR1 is KGHSH and CDR2 LQKENI. CDR3 length: 15 amino acids. V dropped 3 bases and J dropped 5; count of bases not matched to a gene: 4. The CDR3 sequence is CASSPTGTGENIQYF. The part of the CDR3 DNA that was read is TGTGCCAGCTCACCGACCGGGACAGGGGAAAACATT.

In the case of this clone: The sequenced fragment ends 3 residues before the CDR3 boundary, so the rest is inferred from the germline J gene. The genes are TRBV19 and TRBJ1-1, with 10 bases that match TRBD1. Trimming cost V 7 bases and J 2 bases; bases outside gene matches: 4. CDR3 size: 14 residues. CDR1 and CDR2 (germline): LNHDA, SQIVND (reference sequence). The CDR3 bases that were read are TGTGCCAGTACCGGGACAGGGGTCAACACTGAA. Its protein product is CASTGTGVNTE. The complete CDR3 reads CASTGTGVNTEAFF. The full variable domain, in which reference TRBV19 and TRBJ1-1 provide the parts outside the CDR3, is DGGITQSPKYLFRKEGQNVTLSCEQNLNHDAMYWYRQDPGQGLRLIYYSQIVNDFQKGDIAEGYSVSREKKESFPLTVTSAQKNPTAFYLCASTGTGVNTEAFFGQGTRLTVV.

To note about this clone: The sequenced fragment ends 3 residues before the CDR3 boundary, so the rest is inferred from the germline J gene. This chain uses TRBV11-2 with TRBJ2-1; 9 bases map to TRBD2. This CDR3 comprises 14 residues. Trimming removed 4 bases from V and 4 bases from J; junction bases left unmatched: 2. From germline, CDR1 is SGHAT and CDR2 FQNNGV. Partial CDR3 DNA: TGTGCCAGCAGCTGGGCGGGAGGGTACAATGAG. It codes for CASSWAGGYNE. The entire CDR3 reads CASSWAGGYNEQFF.

About this clone itself: The observed sequence ends 3 residues before the CDR3 terminus, with the missing tail filled in from the germline J gene. V gene TRBV7-6 combines with J gene TRBJ1-1; 9 bases match TRBD1. Trimming took 1 base from V and 4 from J; bases not matched to a gene: 4. The CDR3 spans 15 residues. Germline V gene data show CDR1 as SGHVS and CDR2 as FNYEAQ. The CDR3 DNA, read in part, is TGTGCCAGCAGCTTAGGAACAGGGGGCGGCACTGAA. This encodes CASSLGTGGGTE. The entire CDR3 is CASSLGTGGGTEAFF.

The DNA read from the CDR3 is TGTGCCTGGAGTTCACCGGGACAGGGTGTCGGC. Its translation is CAWSSPGQGVG. In full, the CDR3 reads CAWSSPGQGVGYTF. The J gene is TRBJ1-2, the V gene TRBV30; 9 bases fit TRBD1. The read ends 3 residues shy of where the CDR3 ends; the end is completed using the germline J gene. Germline lookup yields CDR1 GTSNPN and CDR2 SVGIG (reference sequence). The CDR3 length is 14 residues.

On this clone itself: The observed sequence ends 3 residues before the CDR3 terminus, with the missing tail filled in from the germline J gene. The chain recombines TRBV20-1 with TRBJ2-2; weak D call: TRBD2 (6 bases). Germline loops: CDR1 DFQATT, CDR2 SNEGSKA (reference sequence). The CDR3 sequence is 15 residues long. Trimming shortened V by 5 bases and J by 6 bases, and 19 bases separated the two germline ends. This chain's CDR3 is CSAPLPQGGAGELFF. The sequenced part of the CDR3 DNA is TGCAGTGCTCCCCTCCCGCAGGGAGGAGCCGGGGAG.

As regards this clone: Read sequence stops 3 residues before the CDR3 end, and the germline J gene provides the missing end. The rearrangement links TRBV2 to TRBJ1-4; no clear D. Germline V gene sequence: CDR1 SNHLY, CDR2 FYNNEI. The CDR3 spans 12 residues. V lost 7 bases, J lost 6 bases, and 9 bases lay in between. The covered CDR3 bases are TGTGCCAGCAAGATACACGATGAAAAA. This sequence encodes CASKIHDEK. The CDR3, in full, reads CASKIHDEKLFF.

A remark on this clone: The sequenced fragment ends 3 residues before the CDR3 boundary, so the rest is inferred from the germline J gene. The gene calls are TRBV7-9 and TRBJ1-5; 10 bases are shared with TRBD1. This CDR3 contains 15 residues. With 5 bases clipped from V and 3 bases from J, the junction kept 4 bases outside the gene matches. The germline CDR1 and CDR2 sequences are SEHNR and FQNEAQ (reference sequence). The part of the CDR3 DNA that was read is TGTGCCAGCAGCCGGACAGGGGGGAACAATCAGCCC. It codes for CASSRTGGNNQP. The full-length CDR3 reads as CASSRTGGNNQPQHF. The variable domain in full, completed from reference TRBV7-9 and TRBJ1-5, reads DTGVSQNPRHKITKRGQNVTFRCDPISEHNRLYWYRQTLGQGPEFLTYFQNEAQLEKSRLLSDRFSAERPKGSFSTLEIQRTEQGDSAMYLCASSRTGGNNQPQHFGDGTRLSIL.

This clone is called medium-sized based on its frequency. The sequenced fragment ends 3 residues before the CDR3 boundary, so the rest is inferred from the germline J gene. The chain employs TRBV19 and TRBJ2-7; 8 bases match TRBD1. This CDR3 has 15 amino acids. Losses at the gene ends were 3 bases for V and 1 base for J; bases not matched to a gene: 5. The germline V gene has CDR1 LNHDA and CDR2 SQIVND (reference sequence). The CDR3 is CASSIGQGPSYEQYF. The DNA read from the CDR3 is TGTGCCAGTAGTATTGGACAGGGACCGTCCTACGAG.

Notes on this clone: The CDR3 end lies 3 residues beyond the end of the read and is filled in from the germline J gene. The chain recombines TRBV19 with TRBJ2-1, with D perhaps being TRBD1 or TRBD2 (6 bases each). Germline CDR1 is LNHDA and CDR2 is SQIVND (reference sequence). V was pared by 3 bases and J by 5 bases, with 11 bases between. There are 14 residues in the CDR3. The CDR3 loop reads CASSMQGRNNEQFF. The covered CDR3 bases are TGTGCCAGTAGTATGCAGGGGAGGAACAATGAG. Together with reference TRBV19 and TRBJ2-1, the CDR3 gives the full variable domain: DGGITQSPKYLFRKEGQNVTLSCEQNLNHDAMYWYRQDPGQGLRLIYYSQIVNDFQKGDIAEGYSVSREKKESFPLTVTSAQKNPTAFYLCASSMQGRNNEQFFGPGTRLTVL.

Concerning this clone itself: The read halts 3 residues ahead of the CDR3 end, with the missing end drawn from the germline J gene. The V gene is TRBV5-1, the J gene TRBJ2-2; weak D call: TRBD1 (5 bases). Trimming stripped 0 bases from V and 1 base from J, with 7 bases between. Germline assignment: CDR1 SGHRS and CDR2 YFSETQ. The CDR3 is made up of 15 amino acids. The sequenced part of the CDR3 DNA is TGCGCCAGCAGCTTGGAAAGGGGGAACACCGGGGAG. Amino acids: CASSLERGNTGE. The whole CDR3 sequence reads CASSLERGNTGELFF.